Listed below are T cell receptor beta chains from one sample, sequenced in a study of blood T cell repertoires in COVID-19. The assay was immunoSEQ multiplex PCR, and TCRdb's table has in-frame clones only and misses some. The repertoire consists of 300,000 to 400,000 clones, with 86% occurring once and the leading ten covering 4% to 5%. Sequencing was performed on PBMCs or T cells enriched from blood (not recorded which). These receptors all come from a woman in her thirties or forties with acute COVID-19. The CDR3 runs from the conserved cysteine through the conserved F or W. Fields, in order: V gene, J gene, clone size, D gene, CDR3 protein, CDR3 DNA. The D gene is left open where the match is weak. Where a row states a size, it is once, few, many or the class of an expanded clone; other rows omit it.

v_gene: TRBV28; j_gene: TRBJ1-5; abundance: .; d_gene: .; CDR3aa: CASSLVGRINQPQHF; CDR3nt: TGTGCCAGCAGTTTAGTAGGCAGGATCAATCAGCCCCAGCATTTT
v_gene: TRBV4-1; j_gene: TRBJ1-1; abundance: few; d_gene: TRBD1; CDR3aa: CASSQVIIRQGGAEAFF; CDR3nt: TGCGCCAGCAGCCAAGTAATTATTCGACAGGGGGGTGCTGAAGCTTTCTTT
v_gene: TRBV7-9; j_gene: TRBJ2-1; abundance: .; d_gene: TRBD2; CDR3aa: CASSPLRGSYNEQFF; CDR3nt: TGTGCCAGCAGCCCCCTGCGGGGGAGTTACAATGAGCAGTTCTTC
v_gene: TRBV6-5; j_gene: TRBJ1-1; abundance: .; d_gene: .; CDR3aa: CASSYYGQEAFF; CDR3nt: TGTGCCAGCAGTTACTATGGGCAGGAAGCTTTCTTT
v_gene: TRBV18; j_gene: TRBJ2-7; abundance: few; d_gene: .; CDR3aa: CASSLPGHPYEQYF; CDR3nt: TGTGCCAGCTCACTTCCGGGACACCCCTACGAGCAGTACTTC
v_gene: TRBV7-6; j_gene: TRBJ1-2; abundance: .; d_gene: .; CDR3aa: CASSPHGQGYTF; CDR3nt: TGTGCCAGCAGCCCACATGGACAGGGCTACACCTTC
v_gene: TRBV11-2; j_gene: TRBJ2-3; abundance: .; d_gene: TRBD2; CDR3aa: CASSTRLAGGSTDTQYF; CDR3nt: TGTGCCAGCAGCACGCGACTAGCGGGGGGGAGCACAGATACGCAGTATTTT
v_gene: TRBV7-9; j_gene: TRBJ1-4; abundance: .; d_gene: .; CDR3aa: CASSLTEGQPNEKLFF; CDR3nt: TGTGCCAGCAGCTTAACCGAAGGACAGCCTAATGAAAAACTGTTTTTT
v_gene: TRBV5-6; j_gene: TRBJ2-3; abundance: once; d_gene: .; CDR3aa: CASSLDSYTDTQYF; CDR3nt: TGTGCCAGCAGCTTGGACAGTTACACAGATACGCAGTATTTT
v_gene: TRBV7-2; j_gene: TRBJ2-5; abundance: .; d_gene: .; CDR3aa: CASSLTTATRQETQYF; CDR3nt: TGTGCCAGCAGCTTAACAACAGCAACCAGACAAGAGACCCAGTACTTC
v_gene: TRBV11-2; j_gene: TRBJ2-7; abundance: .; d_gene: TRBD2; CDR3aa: CASSPRLAGADSEQYF; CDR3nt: TGTGCCAGCAGCCCCCGACTAGCGGGAGCTGATAGCGAGCAGTACTTC